This T cell receptor (beta chain) was obtained from a study of CD8+CD57+ T cells in acquired aplastic anemia. Germline values: CDR1 ENHRY, CDR2 SYGVKD. The V end lost 6 bases, the J end lost 3 bases, and 15 bases lay between the germline ends. The CDR3 extends over 14 amino acids. Genomic DNA provided the template from which TCR beta VDJ and CDR3 profiles were obtained. TCRdb itself ran the reads through MiXCR, one entry per CDR3 protein. The table records some 170,000 distinct CDR3 sequences, roughly 48% of them present only once. This clonotype came up many times. This clonotype was sampled from a human donor in good health. This chain links TRBV10-3 with TRBJ2-7; D perhaps matches TRBD1 (6 bases). Sequencing was done on a sample of sorted CD4+, CD8+, or CD8+CD57+ T cells (not recorded which) from PBMCs. The CDR3 protein is CAISSTGRLYEQYF. As DNA, the CDR3 is TGTGCCATCAGCTCGACAGGCCGCCTCTACGAGCAGTACTTC.